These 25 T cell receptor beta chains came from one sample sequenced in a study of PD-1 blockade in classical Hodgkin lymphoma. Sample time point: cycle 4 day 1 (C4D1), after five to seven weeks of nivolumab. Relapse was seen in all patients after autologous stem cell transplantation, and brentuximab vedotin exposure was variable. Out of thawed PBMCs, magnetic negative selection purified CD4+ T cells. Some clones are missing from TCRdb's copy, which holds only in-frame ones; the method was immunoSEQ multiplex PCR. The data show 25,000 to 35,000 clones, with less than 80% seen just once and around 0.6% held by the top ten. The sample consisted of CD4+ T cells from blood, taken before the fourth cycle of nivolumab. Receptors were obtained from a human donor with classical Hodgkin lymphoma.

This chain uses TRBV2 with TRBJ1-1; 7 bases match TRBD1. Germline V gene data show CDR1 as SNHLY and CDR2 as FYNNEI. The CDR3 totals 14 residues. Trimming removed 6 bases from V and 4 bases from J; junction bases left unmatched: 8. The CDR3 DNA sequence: TGTGCCAGCAGCTACGACAGGGCCGGCACTGAAGCTTTCTTT. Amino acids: CASSYDRAGTEAFF.

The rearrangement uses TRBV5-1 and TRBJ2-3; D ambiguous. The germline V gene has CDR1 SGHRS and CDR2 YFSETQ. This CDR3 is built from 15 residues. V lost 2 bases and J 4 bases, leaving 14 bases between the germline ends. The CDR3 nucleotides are TGCGCCAGCAGCTTTCGGCGGCCCGGCGCAGATACGCAGTATTTT. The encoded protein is CASSFRRPGADTQYF.

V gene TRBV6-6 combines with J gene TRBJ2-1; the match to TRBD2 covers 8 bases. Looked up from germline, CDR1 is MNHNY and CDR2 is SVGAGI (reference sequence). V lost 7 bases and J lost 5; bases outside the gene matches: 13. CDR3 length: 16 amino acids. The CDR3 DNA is TGTGCCAGCACCCCCAGGGGCGGGAGGCGGGACAATGAGCAGTTCTTC. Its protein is CASTPRGGRRDNEQFF.

The CDR3 DNA sequence: TGTGCCAGCAGCGTAGTGTGGGACTCTACGCAGTATTTT. Residues: CASSVVWDSTQYF. This rearrangement joins TRBV9 to TRBJ2-3; D may be TRBD2 (6 bases). This CDR3 comprises 13 residues. Trimming left V 0 bases short and J 8 bases short, with 10 bases between. Germline V gene sequence: CDR1 SGDLS, CDR2 YYNGEE.

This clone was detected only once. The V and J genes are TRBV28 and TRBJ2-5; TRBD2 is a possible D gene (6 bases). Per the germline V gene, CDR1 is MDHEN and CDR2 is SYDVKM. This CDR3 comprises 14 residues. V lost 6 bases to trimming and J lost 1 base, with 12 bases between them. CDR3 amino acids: CASSRLAVQETQYF. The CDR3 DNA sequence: TGTGCCAGCAGCCGCTTAGCGGTCCAAGAGACCCAGTACTTC.

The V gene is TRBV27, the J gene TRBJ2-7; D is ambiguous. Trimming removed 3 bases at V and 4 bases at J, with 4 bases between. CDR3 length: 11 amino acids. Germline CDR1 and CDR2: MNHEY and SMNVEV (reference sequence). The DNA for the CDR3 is TGTGCCAGCAGTTTCGTGTACGAGCAGTACTTC. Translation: CASSFVYEQYF.

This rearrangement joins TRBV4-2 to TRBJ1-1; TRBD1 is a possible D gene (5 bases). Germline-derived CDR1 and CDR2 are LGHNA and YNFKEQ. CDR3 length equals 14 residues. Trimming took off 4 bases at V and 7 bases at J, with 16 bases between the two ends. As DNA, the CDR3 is TGTGCCAGCAGCCTCTTTGAAAGGGGCAGTGAAGCTTTCTTT. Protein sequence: CASSLFERGSEAFF.

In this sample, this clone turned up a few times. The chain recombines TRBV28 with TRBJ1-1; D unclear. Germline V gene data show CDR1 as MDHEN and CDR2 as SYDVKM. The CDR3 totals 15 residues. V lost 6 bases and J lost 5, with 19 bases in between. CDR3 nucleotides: TGTGCCAGCAGCACTAACCGAGAAGGCTTGACTGAAGCTTTCTTT. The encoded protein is CASSTNREGLTEAFF. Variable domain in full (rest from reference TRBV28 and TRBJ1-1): DVKVTQSSRYLVKRTGEKVFLECVQDMDHENMFWYRQDPGLGLRLIYFSYDVKMKEKGDIPEGYSVSREKKERFSLILESASTNQTSMYLCASSTNREGLTEAFFGQGTRLTVV.

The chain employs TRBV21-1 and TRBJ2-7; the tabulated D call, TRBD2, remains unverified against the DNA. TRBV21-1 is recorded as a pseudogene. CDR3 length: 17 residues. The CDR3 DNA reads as TGTGCCAGCAGCAAAGCGGAGCCGGGGACTTTCTCCTACGAGCAGTACTTC. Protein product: CASSKAEPGTFSYEQYF.

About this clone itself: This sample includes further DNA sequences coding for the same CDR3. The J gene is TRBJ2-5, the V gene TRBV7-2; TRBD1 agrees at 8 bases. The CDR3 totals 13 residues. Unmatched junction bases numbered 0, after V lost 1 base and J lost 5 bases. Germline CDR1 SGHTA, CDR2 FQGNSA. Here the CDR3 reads CASSLGQGETQYF. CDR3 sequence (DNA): TGTGCCAGCAGCTTAGGACAGGGGGAGACCCAGTACTTC. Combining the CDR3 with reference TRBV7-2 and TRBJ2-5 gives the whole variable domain GAGVSQSPSNKVTEKGKDVELRCDPISGHTALYWYRQSLGQGLEFLIYFQGNSAPDKSGLPSDRFSAERTGGSVSTLTIQRTQQEDSAVYLCASSLGQGETQYFGPGTRLLVL.

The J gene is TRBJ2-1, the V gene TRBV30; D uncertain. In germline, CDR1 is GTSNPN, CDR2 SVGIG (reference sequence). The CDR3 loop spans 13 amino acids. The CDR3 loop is CADPSGSANEQFF. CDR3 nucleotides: TGTGCTGACCCCTCCGGATCCGCCAATGAGCAGTTCTTC. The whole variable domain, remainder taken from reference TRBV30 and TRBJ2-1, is SQTIHQWPATLVQPVGSPLSLECTVEGTSNPNLYWYRQAAGRGLQLLFYSVGIGQISSEVPQNLSASRPQDRQFILSSKKLLLSDSGFYLCADPSGSANEQFFGPGTRLTVL.

Here the CDR3 reads CAISDTRGATNEKLFF. The CDR3 bases are TGTGCCATCAGTGATACCCGGGGAGCAACTAATGAAAAACTGTTTTTT. This sequence joins TRBV10-3 and TRBJ1-4; unclear D gene. The V and J ends lost 3 bases and 0 bases respectively, with 11 bases between them. Per the germline V gene, CDR1 is ENHRY and CDR2 is SYGVKD. This CDR3 has 16 amino acids.

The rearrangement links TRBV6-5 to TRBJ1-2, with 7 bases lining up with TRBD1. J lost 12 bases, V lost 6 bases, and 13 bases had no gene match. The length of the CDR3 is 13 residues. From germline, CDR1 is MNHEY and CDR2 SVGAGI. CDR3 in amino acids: CASRAGTAFSDTF. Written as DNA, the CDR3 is TGTGCCAGCAGAGCTGGGACAGCTTTTTCGGACACCTTC.

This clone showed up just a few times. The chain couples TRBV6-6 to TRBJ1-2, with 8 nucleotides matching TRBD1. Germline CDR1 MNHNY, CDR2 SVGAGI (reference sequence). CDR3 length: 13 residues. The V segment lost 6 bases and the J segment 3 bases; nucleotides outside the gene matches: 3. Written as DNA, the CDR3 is TGTGCCAGCAGGCTACAGGGGGACTATGGCTACACCTTC. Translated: CASRLQGDYGYTF.

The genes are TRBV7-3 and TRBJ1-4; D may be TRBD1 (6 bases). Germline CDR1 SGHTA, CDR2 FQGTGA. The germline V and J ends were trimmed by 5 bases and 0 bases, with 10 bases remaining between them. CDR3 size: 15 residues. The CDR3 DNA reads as TGTGCCAGCAGCCCATACAGGGCAACTAATGAAAAACTGTTTTTT. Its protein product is CASSPYRATNEKLFF.

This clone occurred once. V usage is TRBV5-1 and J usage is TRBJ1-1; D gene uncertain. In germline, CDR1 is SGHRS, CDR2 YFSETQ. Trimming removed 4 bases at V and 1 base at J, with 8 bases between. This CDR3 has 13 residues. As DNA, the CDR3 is TGCGCCAGCAGCGCCGAGGGGAACACTGAAGCTTTCTTT. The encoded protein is CASSAEGNTEAFF. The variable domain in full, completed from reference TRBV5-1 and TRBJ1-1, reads KAGVTQTPRYLIKTRGQQVTLSCSPISGHRSVSWYQQTPGQGLQFLFEYFSETQRNKGNFPGRFSGRQFSNSRSEMNVSTLELGDSALYLCASSAEGNTEAFFGQGTRLTVV.

CDR3 in amino acids: CASSPGQGYTEAFF. Written as DNA, the CDR3 is TGTGCCAGCAGCCCTGGACAGGGTTACACTGAAGCTTTCTTT. The gene calls are TRBV7-3 and TRBJ1-1, with TRBD1 identical over 8 bases. The V gene's germline CDR1 is SGHTA and CDR2 FQGTGA. The CDR3 spans 14 residues. The J segment lost 3 bases and the V segment lost 5 bases, leaving 5 bases of the junction unmatched.

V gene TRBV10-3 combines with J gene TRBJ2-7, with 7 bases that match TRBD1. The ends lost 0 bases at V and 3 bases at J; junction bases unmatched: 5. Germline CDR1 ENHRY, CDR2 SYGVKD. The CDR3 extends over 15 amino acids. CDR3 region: CAISESWTGYYEQYF. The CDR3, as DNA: TGTGCCATCAGTGAGTCGTGGACAGGTTACTACGAGCAGTACTTC.

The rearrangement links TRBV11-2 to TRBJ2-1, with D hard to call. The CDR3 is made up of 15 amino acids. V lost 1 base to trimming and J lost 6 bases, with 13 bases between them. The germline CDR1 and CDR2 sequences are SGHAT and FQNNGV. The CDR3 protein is CASSLGVLILNEQFF. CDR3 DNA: TGTGCCAGCAGCTTAGGGGTCCTCATACTCAATGAGCAGTTCTTC.

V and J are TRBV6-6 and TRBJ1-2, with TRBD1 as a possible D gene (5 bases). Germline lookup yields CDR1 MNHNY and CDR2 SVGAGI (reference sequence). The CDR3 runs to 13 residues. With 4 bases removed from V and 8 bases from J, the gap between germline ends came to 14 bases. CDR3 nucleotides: TGTGCCAGCAGTTCCACGACGGGGCGGGGCTACACCTTC. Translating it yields CASSSTTGRGYTF.

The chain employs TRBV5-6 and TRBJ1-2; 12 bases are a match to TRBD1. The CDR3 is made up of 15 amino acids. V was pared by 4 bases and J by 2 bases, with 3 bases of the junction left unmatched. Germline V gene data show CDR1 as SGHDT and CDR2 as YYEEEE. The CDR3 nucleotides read TGTGCCAGCAGCCCCGGGACAGGGGGCAACTATGGCTACACCTTC. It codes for CASSPGTGGNYGYTF.

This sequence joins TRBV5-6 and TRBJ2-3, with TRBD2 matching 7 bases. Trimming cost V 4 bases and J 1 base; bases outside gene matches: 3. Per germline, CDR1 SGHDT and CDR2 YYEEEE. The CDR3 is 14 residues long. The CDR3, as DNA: TGTGCCAGCAGCCTCGCGGGGGGCACAGATACGCAGTATTTT. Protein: CASSLAGGTDTQYF. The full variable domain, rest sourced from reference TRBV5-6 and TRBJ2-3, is DAGVTQSPTHLIKTRGQQVTLRCSPKSGHDTVSWYQQALGQGPQFIFQYYEEEERQRGNFPDRFSGHQFPNYSSELNVNALLLGDSALYLCASSLAGGTDTQYFGPGTRLTVL.

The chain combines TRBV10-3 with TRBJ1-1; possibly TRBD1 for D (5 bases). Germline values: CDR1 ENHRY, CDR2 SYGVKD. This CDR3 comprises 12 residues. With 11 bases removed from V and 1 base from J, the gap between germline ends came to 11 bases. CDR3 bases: TGTGCCGTCCGGGACCCGAACACTGAAGCTTTCTTT. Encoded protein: CAVRDPNTEAFF.

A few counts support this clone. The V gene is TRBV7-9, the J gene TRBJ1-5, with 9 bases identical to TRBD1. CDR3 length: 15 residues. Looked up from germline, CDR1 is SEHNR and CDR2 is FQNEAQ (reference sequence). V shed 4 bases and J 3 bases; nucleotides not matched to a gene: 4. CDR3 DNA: TGTGCCAGCAGCTCACAGGGGGCGGCCAATCAGCCCCAGCATTTT. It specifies CASSSQGAANQPQHF.

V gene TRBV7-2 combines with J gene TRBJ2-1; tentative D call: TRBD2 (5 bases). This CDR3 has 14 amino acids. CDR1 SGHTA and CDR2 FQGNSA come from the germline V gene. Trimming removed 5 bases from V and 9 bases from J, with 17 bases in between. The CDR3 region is CASSPGWALGEQFF. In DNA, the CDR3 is TGTGCCAGCAGCCCGGGGTGGGCCTTGGGTGAGCAGTTCTTC.